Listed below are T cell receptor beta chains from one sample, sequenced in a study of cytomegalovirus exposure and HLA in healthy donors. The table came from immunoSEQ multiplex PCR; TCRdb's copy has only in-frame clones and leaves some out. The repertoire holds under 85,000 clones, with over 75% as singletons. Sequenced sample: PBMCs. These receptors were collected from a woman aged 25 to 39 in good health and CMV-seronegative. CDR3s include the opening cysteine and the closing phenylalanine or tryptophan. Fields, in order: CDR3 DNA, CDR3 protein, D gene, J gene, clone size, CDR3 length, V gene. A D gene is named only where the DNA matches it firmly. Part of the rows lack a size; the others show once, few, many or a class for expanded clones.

TGCAGCGTTAACAGGAACACTGAAGCTTTCTTT CSVNRNTEAFF - TRBJ1-1 - 11 TRBV29-1
TGCAGCGAAACAGGACAGTTACAAGAGACCCAGTACTTC CSETGQLQETQYF - TRBJ2-5 - 13 TRBV29-1
TGCGCCAGCAGCCAATTACAGGGAATAGAGACCCAGTACTTC CASSQLQGIETQYF - TRBJ2-5 - 14 TRBV4-1
TGTGCCAGCAGCCAAATCGAGGGGGCAAGACCTGAAGCTTTCTTT CASSQIEGARPEAFF TRBD1 TRBJ1-1 - 15 TRBV4-2
TGTGCCAGCAGCTTACAACTCACCTATAACTACGAGCAGTACTTC CASSLQLTYNYEQYF - TRBJ2-7 - 15 TRBV7-3
TGTGCCAGCAGTAACGAGAGGGTTAGGTGGGCCGGGGAGCTGTTTTTT CASSNERVRWAGELFF - TRBJ2-2 - 16 TRBV7-2
TGCGCCAGCAGCTTGGAAGGGACTCCCTGGGGCTACACCTTC CASSLEGTPWGYTF - TRBJ1-2 - 14 TRBV5-1
TGTGCCAGCAGTGGCCGCCAGGGTTGGGCTGACACCGGGGAGCTGTTTTTT CASSGRQGWADTGELFF - TRBJ2-2 - 17 TRBV2
TGTGCCAGCTCACCTAGGCACAGACACAATGAGCAGTTCTTC CASSPRHRHNEQFF - TRBJ2-1 once 14 TRBV18
TGTGCCAGCAGTTATAGCGGGAGTACAGATACGCAGTATTTT CASSYSGSTDTQYF TRBD2 TRBJ2-3 once 14 TRBV6-5
TGTGCCAGCAGCGTAGCCCCGACTAGCGGGCCCTACGAGCAGTACTTC CASSVAPTSGPYEQYF TRBD2 TRBJ2-7 few 16 TRBV9